The 5 T cell receptor beta chains listed next were all sequenced from one sample in a study of T cell responses to AZD1222 COVID-19 vaccine. Assay: immunoSEQ multiplex PCR; the TCRdb copy retains only in-frame clones and omits some. The sample lists tens of thousands of clones, 85% to 90% occurring once. The specimen comprised peripheral blood, sampled on day 0 of AZD1222 vaccination. The receptors come from an adult in good health.

This chain links TRBV7-9 with TRBJ2-7; D unclear. Trimming took 4 bases from V and 3 from J, leaving 1 base between them. Germline CDR1 reads SEHNR; CDR2 reads FQNEAQ (reference sequence). The CDR3 runs 10 residues. Here the CDR3 DNA reads TGTGCCAGCAGCTACTACGAGCAGTACTTC. Protein: CASSYYEQYF.

The chain couples TRBV15 to TRBJ2-7, with 8 nucleotides matching TRBD2. V was pared by 1 base and J by 4 bases, with 9 bases of the junction left unmatched. The CDR3 contains 16 residues. Germline CDR1 LNHNV, CDR2 YYDKDF (reference sequence). CDR3 amino acids: CATSRGFQAGAYEQYF. DNA for the CDR3: TGTGCCACCAGCAGAGGATTCCAAGCGGGGGCGTACGAGCAGTACTTC.

V and J are TRBV5-4 and TRBJ2-1, with 13 bases identical to TRBD2. The CDR3 loop spans 15 amino acids. Germline V lookup: CDR1 SGHNT, CDR2 YYREEE (reference sequence). J gave up 8 bases and V 4 bases, and 6 bases lay outside the gene matches. The CDR3 loop reads CASSPLAGGHYEQFF. CDR3 in DNA: TGTGCCAGCAGCCCACTAGCGGGGGGGCACTATGAGCAGTTCTTC.

The CDR3 bases are TGTGCCAGCAGATTCGGCGAATACGAGCAGTACTTC. As protein: CASRFGEYEQYF. The chain is built from TRBV5-6 and TRBJ2-7, with D unresolved. Germline assignment: CDR1 SGHDT and CDR2 YYEEEE. The CDR3 consists of 12 residues. The V and J ends lost 5 bases and 4 bases respectively, with 10 bases between them.

This sequence joins TRBV7-7 and TRBJ2-1; TRBD2 matches 12 bases. V was clipped by 1 base and J by 6 bases; unmatched bases: 1. This CDR3 spans 15 amino acids. Germline values: CDR1 SSHAT, CDR2 FNYEAQ (reference sequence). The CDR3 DNA reads as TGTGCCAGCAGCTTAGAGGGACTAGCGGGCAATGAGCAGTTCTTC. This translates into CASSLEGLAGNEQFF. Together with reference TRBV7-7 and TRBJ2-1, the CDR3 gives the full variable domain: GAGVSQSPRYKVTKRGQDVTLRCDPISSHATLYWYQQALGQGPEFLTYFNYEAQPDKSGLPSDRFSAERPEGSISTLTIQRTEQRDSAMYRCASSLEGLAGNEQFFGPGTRLTVL.